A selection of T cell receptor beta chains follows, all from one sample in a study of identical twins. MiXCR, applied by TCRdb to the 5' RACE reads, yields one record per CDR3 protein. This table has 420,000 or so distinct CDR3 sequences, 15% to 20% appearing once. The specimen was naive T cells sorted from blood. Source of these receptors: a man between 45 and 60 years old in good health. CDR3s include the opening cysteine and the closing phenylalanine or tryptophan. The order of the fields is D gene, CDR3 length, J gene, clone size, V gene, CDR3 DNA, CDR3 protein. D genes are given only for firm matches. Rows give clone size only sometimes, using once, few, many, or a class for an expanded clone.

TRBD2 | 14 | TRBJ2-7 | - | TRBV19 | TGTGCCAGTAGTTCGGGACTAGCGGGAGGCGAGCAGTACTTC | CASSSGLAGGEQYF
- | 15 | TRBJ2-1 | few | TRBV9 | TGTGCCAGCAGCGTAGCAGGGGGGTACGGCAATGAGCAGTTCTTC | CASSVAGGYGNEQFF
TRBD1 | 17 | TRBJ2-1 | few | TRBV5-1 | TGCGCCAGCAGCTCTCGGACAGGGTCGGCTGGCTACAATGAGCAGTTCTTC | CASSSRTGSAGYNEQFF
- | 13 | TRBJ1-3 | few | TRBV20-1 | TGCAGTGCTAGTCCTGGGGGTGGAAACACCATATATTTT | CSASPGGGNTIYF
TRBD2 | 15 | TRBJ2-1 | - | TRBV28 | TGTGCCAGCAGTATGACTAGCGGGAGGGCCAGTGAGCAGTTCTTC | CASSMTSGRASEQFF
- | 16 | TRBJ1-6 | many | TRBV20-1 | TGCAGTGCTAGTTTCGGATCGAGCTCCTATAATTCACCCCTCCACTTT | CSASFGSSSYNSPLHF
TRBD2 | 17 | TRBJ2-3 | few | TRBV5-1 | TGCGCCAGCAGCTTGGCGGTGGCGGGGGGAGCCGCAGATACGCAGTATTTT | CASSLAVAGGAADTQYF
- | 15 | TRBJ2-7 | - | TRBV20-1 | TGCAGTGCTAGCCATCTCCGGGGCTCGTCCTACGAGCAGTACTTC | CSASHLRGSSYEQYF
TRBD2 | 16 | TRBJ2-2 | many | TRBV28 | TGTGCCAGCAGGCCCCGGACTAGCGGCTACACCGGGGAGCTGTTTTTT | CASRPRTSGYTGELFF
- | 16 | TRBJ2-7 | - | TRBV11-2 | TGTGCCAGCAGCTTAGGCCCGCCAGGGTCCTCCTACGAGCAGTACTTC | CASSLGPPGSSYEQYF
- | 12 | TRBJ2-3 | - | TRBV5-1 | TGCGCCAACAGCCGAGCCAGGGGCCCGCAGTATTTT | CANSRARGPQYF
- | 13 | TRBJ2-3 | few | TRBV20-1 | TGCAGTGCTAGAGGTCAGGGGACTGATACGCAGTATTTT | CSARGQGTDTQYF
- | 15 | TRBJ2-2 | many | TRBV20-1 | TGCAGTGCTTCCCGGGCCGGGCGGGACACCGGGGAGCTGTTTTTT | CSASRAGRDTGELFF
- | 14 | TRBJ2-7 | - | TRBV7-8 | TGTGCCAGCAGCCCATGGCGACTCTCCTACGAGCAGTACTTC | CASSPWRLSYEQYF
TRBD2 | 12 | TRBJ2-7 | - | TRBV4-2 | TGTGCCAGCAGCCAACAGAGCGGGGGGCAGTACTTC | CASSQQSGGQYF
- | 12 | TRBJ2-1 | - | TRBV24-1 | TGTGCCACCAGTCAGCTATACAATGAGCAGTTCTTC | CATSQLYNEQFF
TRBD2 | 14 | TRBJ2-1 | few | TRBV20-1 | TGCAGTGCTAGCTGGCTAGCGGGAGGAAATGAGCAGTTCTTC | CSASWLAGGNEQFF
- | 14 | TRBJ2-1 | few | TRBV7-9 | TGTGCCAGCAGCTTAAGGCGGAGCGACAATGAGCAGTTCTTC | CASSLRRSDNEQFF
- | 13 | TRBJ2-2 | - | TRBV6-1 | TGTGCCAGCTGGAGCAGCGGCACCGGGGAGCTGTTTTTT | CASWSSGTGELFF
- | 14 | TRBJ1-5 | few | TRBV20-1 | TGCAGTGCTAGAGGGCGGGTACGGAATCAGCCCCAGCATTTT | CSARGRVRNQPQHF
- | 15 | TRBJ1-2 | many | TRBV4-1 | TGCGCCAGCAGCCCACACAGCGAAAACAACTATGGCTACACCTTC | CASSPHSENNYGYTF
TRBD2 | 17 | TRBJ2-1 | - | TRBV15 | TGTGCCACCAGCAGAGATTACTTAGCGGGGAGAGCGGATGAGCAGTTCTTC | CATSRDYLAGRADEQFF
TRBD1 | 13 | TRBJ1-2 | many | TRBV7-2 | TGTGCCAGCAGGGGACAGGTTTCATATGGCTACACCTTC | CASRGQVSYGYTF
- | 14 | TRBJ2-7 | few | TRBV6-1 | TGTGCCAGGAGCAGGGGCCACCGCTTTAACGAGCAGTACTTC | CARSRGHRFNEQYF
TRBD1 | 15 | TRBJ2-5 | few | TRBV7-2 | TGTGCCAGCAGCTTTTCCCCAGGGGGCTTAGAGACCCAGTACTTC | CASSFSPGGLETQYF
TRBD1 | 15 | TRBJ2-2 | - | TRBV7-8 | TGTGCCAGCAGCGCTCCGGGACAGGGTTCCGGGGAGCTGTTTTTT | CASSAPGQGSGELFF
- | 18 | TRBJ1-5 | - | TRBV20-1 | TGCAGTGCTAGAGTAAGGAGGACACTTGAATCTAGCAATCAGCCCCAGCATTTT | CSARVRRTLESSNQPQHF
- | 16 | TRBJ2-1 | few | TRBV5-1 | TGCGCCAGCAGCTTGGACCCGACATCCTCCTACAATGAGCAGTTCTTC | CASSLDPTSSYNEQFF
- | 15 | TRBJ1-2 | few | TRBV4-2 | TGTGCCAGCAGCCAAGATTCGAACAGCTTCTATGGCTACACCTTC | CASSQDSNSFYGYTF
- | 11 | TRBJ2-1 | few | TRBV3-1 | TGTGCCAGCAGCCAGAGGGTTGAGCAGTTCTTC | CASSQRVEQFF
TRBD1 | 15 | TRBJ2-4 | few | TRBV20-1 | TGCAGTGCTAGAGACCCTGGGACAGGGGTGAACATTCAGTACTTC | CSARDPGTGVNIQYF
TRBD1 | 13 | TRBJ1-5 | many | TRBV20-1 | TGCAGTGCTAGGGACAGGGATTTCCAGCCCCAGCATTTT | CSARDRDFQPQHF
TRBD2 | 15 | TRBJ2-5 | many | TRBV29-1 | TGCAGCGTCCAGAGGACTAGCGGAAAGCAAGAGACCCAGTACTTC | CSVQRTSGKQETQYF
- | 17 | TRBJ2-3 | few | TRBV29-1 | TGCAGCGTTGAAGATCCCTTGGCCCCGAGGGCGACAGATACGCAGTATTTT | CSVEDPLAPRATDTQYF
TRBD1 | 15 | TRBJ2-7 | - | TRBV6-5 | TGTGCCAGCAGTTACGCGGGACAGGGGTTCTACGAGCAGTACTTC | CASSYAGQGFYEQYF
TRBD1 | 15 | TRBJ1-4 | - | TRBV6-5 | TGTGCCAGCAGTTATCAACAGGGGAGGGGTGAAAAACTGTTTTTT | CASSYQQGRGEKLFF
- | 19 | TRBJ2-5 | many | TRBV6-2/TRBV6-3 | TGTGCCAGCAGTTACTATTGGGCGGCGGGATCCCCACTTCAAGAGACCCAGTACTTC | CASSYYWAAGSPLQETQYF
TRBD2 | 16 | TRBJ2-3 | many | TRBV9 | TGTGCCAGCAGCGTATTAGCGGGAGGGCTCACAGATACGCAGTATTTT | CASSVLAGGLTDTQYF
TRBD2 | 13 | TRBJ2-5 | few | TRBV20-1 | TGCAGTGCCAGGACTAGCGGGAGTGAGACCCAGTACTTC | CSARTSGSETQYF
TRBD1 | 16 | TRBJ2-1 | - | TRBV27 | TGTGCCAGCAGTTTCCTATCGGGCCAGGGGGACAATGAGCAGTTCTTC | CASSFLSGQGDNEQFF
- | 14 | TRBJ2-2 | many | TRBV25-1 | TGTGCCAGCAGTGTTACGGGGTTGGCCGGGGAGCTGTTTTTT | CASSVTGLAGELFF
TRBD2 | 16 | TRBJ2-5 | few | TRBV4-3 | TGCGCCAGCAGCCAAGATTGGCGCGGGAGTCGTGAGACCCAGTACTTC | CASSQDWRGSRETQYF
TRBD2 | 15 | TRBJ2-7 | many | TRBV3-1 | TGTGCCAGCAGCAGAACGCTTAGCGGGAACTACGAGCAGTACTTC | CASSRTLSGNYEQYF
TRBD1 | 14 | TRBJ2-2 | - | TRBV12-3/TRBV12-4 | TGTGCCAGCAGCCCACAGGGGGCGGCGGGGGAGCTGTTTTTT | CASSPQGAAGELFF
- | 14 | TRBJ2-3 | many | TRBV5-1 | TGCGCCAGCAGCTTGGGAACCGCCGGGGATACGCAGTATTTT | CASSLGTAGDTQYF
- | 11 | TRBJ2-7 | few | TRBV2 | TGTGCCAGCAATGGGTTTGGCGAGCAGTACTTC | CASNGFGEQYF
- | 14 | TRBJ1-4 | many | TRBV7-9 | TGTGCCAGCAGCTTAGGCGGTGGAAATGAAAAACTGTTTTTT | CASSLGGGNEKLFF
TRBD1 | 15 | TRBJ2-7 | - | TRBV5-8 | TGTGCCAGCAGCTTGGAAGGGACAGGGCTCTACGAGCAGTACTTC | CASSLEGTGLYEQYF
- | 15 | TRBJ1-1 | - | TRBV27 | TGTGCCAGCAGTTTAAAGAGGGGGATGAACACTGAAGCTTTCTTT | CASSLKRGMNTEAFF
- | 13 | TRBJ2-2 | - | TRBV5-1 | TGCGCCAGCAACAGAATTTCCACCGGGGAGCTGTTTTTT | CASNRISTGELFF
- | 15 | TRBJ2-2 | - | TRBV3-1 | TGTGCCAGCAGCCAAATCGGAGGGAACACCGGGGAGCTGTTTTTT | CASSQIGGNTGELFF
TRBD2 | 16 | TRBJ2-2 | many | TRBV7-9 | TGTGCCAGCAGCCTAAATGCACTAGCGGCCACCGGGGAGCTGTTTTTT | CASSLNALAATGELFF
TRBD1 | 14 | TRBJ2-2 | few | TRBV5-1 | TGCGCCAGCAGCCAAGACAGGGAAAGAGGGGAGCTGTTTTTT | CASSQDRERGELFF
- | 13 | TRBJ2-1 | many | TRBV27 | TGTGCCAGCAGCTCGATACGGACTGTGCGCCAGTTCTTC | CASSSIRTVRQFF